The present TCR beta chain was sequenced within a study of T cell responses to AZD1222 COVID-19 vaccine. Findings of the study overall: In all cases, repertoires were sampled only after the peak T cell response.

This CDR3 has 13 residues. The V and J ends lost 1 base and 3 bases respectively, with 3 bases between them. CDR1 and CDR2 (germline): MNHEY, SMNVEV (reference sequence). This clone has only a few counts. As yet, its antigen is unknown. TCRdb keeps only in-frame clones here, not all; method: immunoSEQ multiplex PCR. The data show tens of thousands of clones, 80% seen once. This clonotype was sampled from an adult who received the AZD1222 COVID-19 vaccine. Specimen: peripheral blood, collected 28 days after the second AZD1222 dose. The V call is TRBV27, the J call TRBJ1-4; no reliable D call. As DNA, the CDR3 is TGTGCCAGCAGTTTATACGCTAATGAAAAACTGTTTTTT. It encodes CASSLYANEKLFF.